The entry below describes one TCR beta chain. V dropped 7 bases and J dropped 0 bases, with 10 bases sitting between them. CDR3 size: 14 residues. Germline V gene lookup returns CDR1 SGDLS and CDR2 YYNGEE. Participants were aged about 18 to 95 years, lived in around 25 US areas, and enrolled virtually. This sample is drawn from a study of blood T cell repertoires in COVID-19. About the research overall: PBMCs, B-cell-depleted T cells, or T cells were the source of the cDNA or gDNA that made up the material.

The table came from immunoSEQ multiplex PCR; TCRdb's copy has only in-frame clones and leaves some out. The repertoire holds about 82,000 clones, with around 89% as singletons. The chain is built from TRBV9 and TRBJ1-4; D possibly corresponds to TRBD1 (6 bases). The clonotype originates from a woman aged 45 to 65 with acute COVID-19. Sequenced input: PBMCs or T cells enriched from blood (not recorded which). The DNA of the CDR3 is TGTGCCAGCGGGTCAGGGGCAACTAATGAAAAACTGTTTTTT. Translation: CASGSGATNEKLFF.